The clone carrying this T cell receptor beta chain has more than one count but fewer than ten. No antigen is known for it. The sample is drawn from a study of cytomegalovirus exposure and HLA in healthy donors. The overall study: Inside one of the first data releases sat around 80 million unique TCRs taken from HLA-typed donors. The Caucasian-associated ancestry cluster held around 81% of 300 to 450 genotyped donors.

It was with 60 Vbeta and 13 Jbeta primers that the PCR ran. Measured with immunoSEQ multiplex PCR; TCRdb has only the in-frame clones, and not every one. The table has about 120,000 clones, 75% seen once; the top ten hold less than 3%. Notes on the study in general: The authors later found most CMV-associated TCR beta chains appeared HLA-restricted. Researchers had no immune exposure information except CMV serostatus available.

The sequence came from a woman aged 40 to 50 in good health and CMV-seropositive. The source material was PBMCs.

The CDR3 bases are TGTGCCAGCAGCGCACAGGGGGGGAGGACTGAAGCTTTCTTT. Amino acid sequence: CASSAQGGRTEAFF. This sequence joins TRBV9 and TRBJ1-1, with 8 nucleotides matching TRBD1. Germline assignment: CDR1 SGDLS and CDR2 YYNGEE. CDR3 size: 14 residues. After removal of 3 bases from V and 5 bases from J, the junction contained 6 bases not matched to a gene.